This T cell receptor (beta chain) stems from a study of memory CD4+ T cells and cytomegalovirus serostatus. Method: immunoSEQ multiplex PCR; TCRdb's copy keeps in-frame clones and lacks some. The sample consists of around 63,000 clones, roughly 75% of them appearing once. Trimming at V came to 4 bases and at J to 7 bases, leaving 15 bases not matched to a gene. CDR3 length equals 17 residues. CDR1 and CDR2 (germline): SGHRS, YFSETQ. This clone was recorded only once. The sort gate was single viable CD3+CD4+CD8-CD45RO+ cells for memory CD4+ T cells. Total CD4+ T cells were enriched by CD4 positive selection.

This TCR was sampled from an adult in good health and CMV-seronegative. Some clones in this sample may be carry-over from other donors' samples. Specimen: memory CD4+ T cells from blood. The rearrangement uses TRBV5-1 and TRBJ2-1; 9 positions match TRBD1. CDR3 nucleotide sequence: TGCGCCAGCAGCCAGGTCACCGGGACAGGGTTGTTAAATGAGCAGTTCTTC. It yields the protein CASSQVTGTGLLNEQFF. Supplemented by reference TRBV5-1 and TRBJ2-1, the full variable domain reads KAGVTQTPRYLIKTRGQQVTLSCSPISGHRSVSWYQQTPGQGLQFLFEYFSETQRNKGNFPGRFSGRQFSNSRSEMNVSTLELGDSALYLCASSQVTGTGLLNEQFFGPGTRLTVL.